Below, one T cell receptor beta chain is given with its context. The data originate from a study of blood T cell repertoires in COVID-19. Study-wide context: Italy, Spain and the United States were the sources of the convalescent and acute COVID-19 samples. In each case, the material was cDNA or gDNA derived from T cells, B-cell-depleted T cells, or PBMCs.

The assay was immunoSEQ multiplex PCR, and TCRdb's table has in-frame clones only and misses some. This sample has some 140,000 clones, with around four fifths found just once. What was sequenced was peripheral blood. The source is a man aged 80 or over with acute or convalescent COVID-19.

CDR3 DNA: TGTGCCAGCAGCCCGGGACTAGCGGGGGGGACCCTTTACGAGCAGTACTTC. It translates to CASSPGLAGGTLYEQYF. The chain combines TRBV7-9 with TRBJ2-7; 16 bases fit TRBD2. V trimming: 5 bases; J trimming: 4 bases; junction bases outside the gene matches: 8. This CDR3 region has 17 residues. Looked up from germline, CDR1 is SEHNR and CDR2 is FQNEAQ (reference sequence).